The subject of this entry is one T cell receptor (beta chain). Its antigen is unidentified. Documented treatment: oral pan-JAK inhibitor, 5-10 mg twice daily. RNA extraction was followed by reverse transcription into cDNA, which acted as the sequencing template. The protocol was immunoSEQ multiplex PCR, while the TCRdb copy is restricted to in-frame clones and leaves out a portion. In the table there are 190,000 or so clones, around 50% of which are singletons. These data come from a study of CD8+ T cells in alopecia areata. Study-wide background: Treated patients were given oral tofacitinib, which was dosed at 5 to 10 mg twice daily.

Study-wide results and caveats: Especially in alopecia totalis/universalis, lesional scalp showed greater clonality than normal scalp did. Persistence in scalp and blood during tofacitinib was observed for many expanded lesional clones.

Trimming pared 4 bases from V and 1 base from J, leaving 6 bases between. The CDR3 consists of 13 residues. Looked up from germline, CDR1 is PRHDT and CDR2 is FYEKMQ (reference sequence). The origin of this receptor is a human donor with alopecia areata. Sequencing was performed on CD8+ T cells sorted from blood, taken at week 24, from a patient treated with tofacitinib. The chain couples TRBV13 to TRBJ2-3; TRBD1 or TRBD2 may be the D gene (5 bases each). CDR3 region: CASSWGRTDTQYF. In DNA form, the CDR3 reads TGTGCCAGCAGCTGGGGACGCACAGATACGCAGTATTTT.